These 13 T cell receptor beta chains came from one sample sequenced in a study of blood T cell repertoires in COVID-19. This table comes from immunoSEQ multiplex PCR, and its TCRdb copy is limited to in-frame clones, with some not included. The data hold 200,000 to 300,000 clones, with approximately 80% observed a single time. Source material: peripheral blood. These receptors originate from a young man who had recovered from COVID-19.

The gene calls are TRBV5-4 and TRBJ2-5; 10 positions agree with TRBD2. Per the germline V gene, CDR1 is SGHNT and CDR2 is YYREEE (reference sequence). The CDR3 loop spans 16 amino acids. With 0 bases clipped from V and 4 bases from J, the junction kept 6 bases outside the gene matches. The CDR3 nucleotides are TGTGCCAGCAGCTTGGGACCTAGCGGGGGCGGAGAGACCCAGTACTTC. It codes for CASSLGPSGGGETQYF.

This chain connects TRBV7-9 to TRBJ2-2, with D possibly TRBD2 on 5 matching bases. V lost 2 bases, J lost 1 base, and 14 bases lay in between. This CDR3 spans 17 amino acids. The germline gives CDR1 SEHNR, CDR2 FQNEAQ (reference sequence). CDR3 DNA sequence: TGTGCCAGCAGCTTATTTTCTGAGCGGCTGAACACCGGGGAGCTGTTTTTT. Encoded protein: CASSLFSERLNTGELFF.

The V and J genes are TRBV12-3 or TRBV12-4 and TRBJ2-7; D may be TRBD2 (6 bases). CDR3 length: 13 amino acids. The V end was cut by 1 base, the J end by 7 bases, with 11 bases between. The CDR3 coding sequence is TGTGCCAGCAGTTTAGTGAGGGCGGGAGAGCAGTACTTC. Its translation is CASSLVRAGEQYF.

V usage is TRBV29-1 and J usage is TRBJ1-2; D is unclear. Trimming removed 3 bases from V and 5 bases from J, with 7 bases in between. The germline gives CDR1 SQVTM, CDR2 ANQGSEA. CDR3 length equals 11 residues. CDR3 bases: TGCAGCGTTGACAGGCCTTATGGCTACACCTTC. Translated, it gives CSVDRPYGYTF.

The CDR3 region is CASSQDRGMNTEAFF. CDR3 nucleotide sequence: TGTGCCAGCAGCCAAGATCGAGGGATGAACACTGAAGCTTTCTTT. The chain uses TRBV3-1 (or the pseudogene TRBV3-2) and TRBJ1-1; D remains ambiguous. The CDR3 is 15 residues long. Germline CDR1 LGHDT, CDR2 YNNKEL (reference sequence). Trimming shortened V by 0 bases and J by 0 bases, and 8 bases separated the two germline ends.

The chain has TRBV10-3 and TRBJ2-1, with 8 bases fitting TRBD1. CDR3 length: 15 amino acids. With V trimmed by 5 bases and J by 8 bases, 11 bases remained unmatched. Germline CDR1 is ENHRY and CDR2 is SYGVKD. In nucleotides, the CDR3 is TGTGCCATCAGTAACCGGGACAGGAATATCCATGAGCAGTTCTTC. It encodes CAISNRDRNIHEQFF.

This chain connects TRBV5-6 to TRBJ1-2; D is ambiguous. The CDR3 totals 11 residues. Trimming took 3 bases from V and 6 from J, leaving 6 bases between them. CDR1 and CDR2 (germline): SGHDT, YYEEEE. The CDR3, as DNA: TGTGCCAGCAGCTCGTTAAATGGCTACACCTTC. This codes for CASSSLNGYTF.

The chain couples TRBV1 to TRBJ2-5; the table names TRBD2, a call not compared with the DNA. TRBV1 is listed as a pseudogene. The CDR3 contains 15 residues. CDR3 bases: TGCACCAGCAGCCTAACTAGCGGGGGGTGCGAGACCCAGTACTTC. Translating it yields CTSSLTSGGCETQYF.

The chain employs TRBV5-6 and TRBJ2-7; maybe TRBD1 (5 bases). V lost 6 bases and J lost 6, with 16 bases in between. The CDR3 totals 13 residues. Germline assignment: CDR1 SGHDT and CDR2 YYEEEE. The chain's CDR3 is CASTRRVSLEQYF. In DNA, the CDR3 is TGTGCCAGCACCCGCAGGGTTTCCCTCGAGCAGTACTTC.

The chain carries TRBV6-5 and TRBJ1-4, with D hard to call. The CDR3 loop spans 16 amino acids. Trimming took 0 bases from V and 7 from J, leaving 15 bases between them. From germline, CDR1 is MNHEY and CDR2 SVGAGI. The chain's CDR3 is CASSYSMATTGEKLFF. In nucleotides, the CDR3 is TGTGCCAGCAGTTACTCTATGGCAACCACGGGTGAAAAACTGTTTTTT.

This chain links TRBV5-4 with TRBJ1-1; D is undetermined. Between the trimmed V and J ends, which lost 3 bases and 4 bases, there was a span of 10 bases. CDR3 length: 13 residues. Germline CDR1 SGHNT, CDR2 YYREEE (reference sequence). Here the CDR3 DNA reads TGTGCCAGCAGCTGGGAGCCGGGCACTGAAGCTTTCTTT. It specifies CASSWEPGTEAFF.

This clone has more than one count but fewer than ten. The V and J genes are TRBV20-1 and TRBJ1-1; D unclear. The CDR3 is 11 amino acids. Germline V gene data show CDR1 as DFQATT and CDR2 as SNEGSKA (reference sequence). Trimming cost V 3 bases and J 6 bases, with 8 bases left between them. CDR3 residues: CSASVHPEAFF. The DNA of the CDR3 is TGCAGTGCTAGTGTACACCCTGAAGCTTTCTTT.

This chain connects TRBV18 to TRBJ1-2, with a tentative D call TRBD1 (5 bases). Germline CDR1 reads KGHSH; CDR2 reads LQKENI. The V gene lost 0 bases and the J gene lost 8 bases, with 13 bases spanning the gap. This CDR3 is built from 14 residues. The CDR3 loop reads CASSPPLGARGYTF. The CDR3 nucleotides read TGTGCCAGCTCACCACCGCTAGGGGCAAGGGGCTACACCTTC.